The 9 T cell receptor beta chains below come from one sample, sequenced in a study of vaccination and CD4 T cells after COVID-19. An Oncomine TCR Beta short-read assay was used to sequence the DNA from cultured CD4+ T cells. TCRdb used MiXCR to reprocess the PCR reads, holding one entry per CDR3 protein. Of around 14,000 distinct CDR3 sequences listed, less than 65% were seen once; the top ten hold around 8%. These TCRs are of unknown antigen specificity. Documented treatment: approximately nine-day PBMC culture with coronavirus spike peptide pools or control peptides (ViraFEST assay). Sample: CD4+ T cells from blood, cultured in vitro, taken before SARS-CoV-2 vaccination. Receptors were obtained from a human donor who had recovered from COVID-19.

Only a few counts were recorded for this clonotype. The rearrangement links TRBV7-2 to TRBJ2-2; possibly TRBD2 for D (5 bases). V lost 6 bases and J 4 bases, leaving 15 bases between the germline ends. The CDR3 runs to 15 residues. The germline V gene encodes CDR1 SGHTA and CDR2 FQGNSA. The CDR3 sequence: CASSLTEASTGELFF. The CDR3 DNA is TGTGCCAGCAGTCTCACGGAGGCTAGCACCGGGGAGCTGTTTTTT.

Here the CDR3 reads CASRSPVHEQFF. Written as DNA, the CDR3 is TGTGCCAGCCGATCCCCGGTCCATGAGCAGTTCTTC. V is TRBV6-1 and J is TRBJ2-1; D is ambiguous. Germline V gene data show CDR1 as MNHNS and CDR2 as SASEGT. V shed 8 bases and J shed 8 bases, with 13 bases lying between them. This CDR3 is 12 amino acids long.

The chain uses TRBV6-1 and TRBJ2-7; D not certain. V was shortened by 6 bases and J by 3 bases, with 15 bases between the two germline ends. There are 14 residues in the CDR3. Germline values: CDR1 MNHNS, CDR2 SASEGT. The chain's CDR3 is CASSRDGEIYEQYF. The CDR3 nucleotides are TGTGCCAGCAGCAGAGACGGTGAGATCTACGAGCAGTACTTC.

The chain links TRBV20-1 to TRBJ2-7, with D perhaps matching TRBD2 (6 bases). The length of the CDR3 is 13 residues. Per germline, CDR1 DFQATT and CDR2 SNEGSKA (reference sequence). With 6 bases removed from V and 0 bases from J, the gap between germline ends came to 12 bases. CDR3 sequence (DNA): TGCAGTGCGACGCGGGACCCCTCCTACGAGCAGTACTTC. This codes for CSATRDPSYEQYF.

The chain links TRBV7-3 to TRBJ2-7; D is possibly TRBD2 (5 bases). V was trimmed by 4 bases and J by 9 bases, leaving 19 bases between them. The CDR3 spans 14 residues. CDR1 and CDR2 (germline): SGHTA, FQGTGA. In nucleotides, the CDR3 is TGTGCCAGCAGCTCCACCCATGGTAGCGATCGGCAGTACTTC. It yields the protein CASSSTHGSDRQYF. Full variable domain (rest looked up from reference TRBV7-3 and TRBJ2-7): GAGVSQTPSNKVTEKGKYVELRCDPISGHTALYWYRQSLGQGPEFLIYFQGTGAADDSGLPNDRFFAVRPEGSVSTLKIQRTERGDSAVYLCASSSTHGSDRQYFGPGTRLTVT.

This clonotype turned up a few times. V and J are TRBV20-1 and TRBJ1-2; maybe TRBD1 (6 bases). Per the germline V gene, CDR1 is DFQATT and CDR2 is SNEGSKA (reference sequence). CDR3 size: 13 residues. The ends were cut back, 6 bases at V and 7 bases at J, with 18 bases in the middle. CDR3 nucleotide sequence: TGCAGTGCCTTGTCTTGGGGGGCGGGTGGCTACACCTTC. Residues: CSALSWGAGGYTF.

The gene calls are TRBV7-8 and TRBJ2-7; a weak D match, TRBD1 (6 bases). The CDR3 is made up of 14 amino acids. The ends were cut back, 4 bases at V and 3 bases at J, with 13 bases in the middle. In germline, CDR1 is SGHVS, CDR2 FQNEAQ. CDR3 loop: CASSSSSRGYEQYF. In DNA, the CDR3 is TGTGCCAGCAGCTCTTCTAGCAGGGGCTACGAGCAGTACTTC.

V is TRBV6-2 or TRBV6-3 and J is TRBJ1-5; maybe TRBD1 (5 bases). The CDR3 sequence is 13 residues long. The germline V and J ends were trimmed by 6 bases and 3 bases, with 9 bases remaining between them. Germline values: CDR1 MNHEY, CDR2 SVGEGT. The CDR3 bases are TGTGCCAGCAGGGGGACCCTCAATCAGCCCCAGCATTTT. It codes for CASRGTLNQPQHF.

The chain links TRBV27 to TRBJ2-7; D unresolved. Germline CDR1 MNHEY, CDR2 SMNVEV (reference sequence). This CDR3 has 15 amino acids. V lost 3 bases to trimming and J lost 0 bases, with 12 bases between them. CDR3 bases: TGTGCCAGCAGTTTTCGACACCTGAGCTCCTACGAGCAGTACTTC. Amino acids: CASSFRHLSSYEQYF.